The T cell receptor beta chain described here comes from a study of blood T cell repertoires in COVID-19 (dated by TCRdb to the early 2020s). Concerning the study at large: Samples from collaborators originated in the United States, Italy and Spain and spanned both the acute and convalescent phases of COVID-19. The material from the prospective study consisted of cDNA or gDNA derived from T cells, B-cell-depleted T cells, or PBMCs. Deeply sampled blood TCRbeta repertoires from subjects exposed to, actively infected with, or recovered from COVID-19 were included in the dataset. The repertoires were released in a freely available public database intended as a resource for research on the immune response to SARS-CoV-2. The samples were drawn from the first 160 participants of the ongoing ImmuneRACE study and from roughly 1,300 subjects provided by 6 global collaborators. The sample metadata nearly always contained a de-identified subject ID, COVID-19 status, age in years and sex. Where HLA class I and class II types were available, the types were taken from metadata supplied by the sample provider, not from assay-based typing.

Whole blood was collected in K2EDTA tubes by collaborating institutions according to the institutions' own protocols. For TCRbeta analysis, collaborator samples were shipped as frozen whole blood, as isolated PBMCs, or as DNA extracted from either sample type. In regard to this clone: Its recognized antigen is unknown. Base qualities were left out, and no much larger clone turns up one base away.

TCRbeta CDR3 regions were amplified from genomic DNA by means of the immunoSEQ Assay, a bias-controlled multiplex PCR. Processing in the source paper ran as follows. Within the assay, amplification of reference gene primers was used to estimate how many nucleated cells each sample contained. To quantify the absolute abundance of each unique TCRbeta CDR3 rearrangement, sequence reads were collapsed and filtered. Productive Simpson clonality was computed per sample as the square root of Simpson's diversity index over productive rearrangements. In its TCRdb copy, this immuneACCESS table keeps in-frame sequences only and misses some clones. Where compared with another copy, unresolved V genes explain less than half of these, and the others have no known cause. V and J calls and clone size are those listed in that table; D and trimming were worked out from the DNA. Here the sample has 44,000 or so clones; 86% occur a single time. The ten largest make up around 9.8% of the sample.

Including cysteine and phenylalanine, the CDR3 has 16 amino acids. CDR3 DNA is the only sequence kept; it has 48 bases, read in frame from the first base. From the germline V gene, CDR1 is SGHDT and CDR2 is YYEEEE. V sheds 3 bases and J sheds 3 bases, leaving 17 bases between their ends. Beyond this particular receptor, the publication reports: Clinical and demographic metadata were provided uncurated, with the amount varying by source and participant.

Sequencing input: peripheral blood. The rearrangement combines TRBV5-6 with TRBJ2-3, and TRBD2 may be the D gene, going by 6 matching bases. The TCR was taken from a human donor in a cohort sampled during active COVID-19. The nucleotide sequence is given as TGTGCCAGCAGCTCCCGGAGGGTCCGGGGTACAGATACGCAGTATTTT. Its protein is CASSSRRVRGTDTQYF. Joined to the reference TRBV5-6 and TRBJ2-3 proteins, this CDR3 gives the full variable domain: DAGVTQSPTHLIKTRGQQVTLRCSPKSGHDTVSWYQQALGQGPQFIFQYYEEEERQRGNFPDRFSGHQFPNYSSELNVNALLLGDSALYLCASSSRRVRGTDTQYFGPGTRLTVL.